This entry describes one T cell receptor beta chain. The same CDR3 can be traced to other DNA sequences in this sample. Sequencing was performed with immunoSEQ multiplex PCR; in TCRdb, only in-frame clones are kept and a portion is missing. Among just over 2,000,000 clones listed, about 95% were seen once. Positively selected for CCR7, the CD45RO-negative cells used as naive CD8 cells excluded terminally differentiated effector memory CD45RA+ cells. This sample is part of a study of shared clonotypes between healthy human individuals. The CDR3 runs 12 residues. Germline CDR1 SEHNR, CDR2 FQNEAQ (reference sequence). The ends were cut back, 9 bases at V and 5 bases at J, with 13 bases in the middle.

The sequence was collected from a man aged 18-30 years in good health. Material for sequencing was naive CD8+ T cells sorted from blood. V gene TRBV7-9 combines with J gene TRBJ2-5, with D maybe TRBD2 (6 bases). Here the CDR3 reads CASGTGGETQYF. CDR3 bases: TGTGCCAGTGGGACTGGTGGGGAGACCCAGTACTTC.